Below, 16 T cell receptor beta chains from the same sample are listed, as sequenced in a study of OX40 agonist ivuxolimab in advanced cancers. Sequenced by immunoSEQ multiplex PCR; TCRdb stores in-frame clones only, minus some. This sample carries 45,000 or so clones, 80% of them seen once, and the ten largest clones take around 4%. The specimen comprised CD4+ or CD8+ T cells sorted from blood, sampled in a trial of the OX40 agonist ivuxolimab. These receptors originate from an adult with an advanced solid tumor such as melanoma, head and neck, liver or kidney cancer.

The V gene is TRBV5-1, the J gene TRBJ2-5, with 7 bases that match TRBD1. V dropped 4 bases and J dropped 3; count of bases not matched to a gene: 3. The germline V gene encodes CDR1 SGHRS and CDR2 YFSETQ. The CDR3 length is 13 residues. The CDR3 coding sequence is TGCGCCAGCAGCATGACAGGGAAAGAGACCCAGTACTTC. Encoded protein: CASSMTGKETQYF.

The CDR3 DNA is TGTGCCAGCAGCCCCCGGACCGTAGGGACATTTAAAGATACGCAGTATTTT. Translation: CASSPRTVGTFKDTQYF. The chain uses TRBV7-2 and TRBJ2-3, with a weak D call TRBD1 (6 bases). Germline V lookup: CDR1 SGHTA, CDR2 FQGNSA. The CDR3 has 17 residues. V was cut by 5 bases and J by 5 bases, with 23 bases left in between.

The rearrangement joins TRBV11-2 to TRBJ1-3; D uncertain. The ends were cut back, 4 bases at V and 8 bases at J, with 9 bases in the middle. Per germline, CDR1 SGHAT and CDR2 FQNNGV. This CDR3 has 12 residues. CDR3 sequence reads: CASSSEGDTIYF. The CDR3 DNA reads as TGTGCCAGCAGCTCCGAGGGAGACACCATATATTTT.

The rearrangement uses TRBV25-1 and TRBJ1-4, with D possibly being TRBD1 (5 bases). The germline V and J ends were trimmed by 8 bases and 4 bases, with 11 bases remaining between them. This CDR3 has 13 residues. Germline V gene data show CDR1 as MGHDK and CDR2 as SYGVNS. Here the CDR3 reads CASGDRHNEKLFF. CDR3 nucleotides: TGTGCCAGCGGCGACAGACATAATGAAAAACTGTTTTTT.

The genes are TRBV4-3 and TRBJ2-7; 7 nucleotides match TRBD1. The V gene end was trimmed by 0 bases and the J gene end by 3 bases; junction bases not matched to a gene: 5. The CDR3 runs 15 residues. Per the germline V gene, CDR1 is LGHNA and CDR2 is YSLEER. The chain's CDR3 is CASSQDGTEIYEQYF. CDR3 DNA sequence: TGCGCCAGCAGCCAAGACGGGACAGAGATCTACGAGCAGTACTTC.

The rearrangement links TRBV5-6 to TRBJ2-2; D assignment may be TRBD1 or TRBD2 (6 bases each). Germline V gene sequence: CDR1 SGHDT, CDR2 YYEEEE. Trimming stripped 1 base from V and 0 bases from J, with 7 bases between. This CDR3 comprises 15 residues. The CDR3 nucleotides are TGTGCCAGCAGCTTGCGGGGGCCGAACACCGGGGAGCTGTTTTTT. Translating it yields CASSLRGPNTGELFF.

This chain uses TRBV9 with TRBJ1-1; D gene ambiguous. The CDR3 sequence is 15 residues long. Trimming left V 3 bases short and J 4 bases short, with 16 bases between. The germline CDR1 and CDR2 sequences are SGDLS and YYNGEE. The DNA for the CDR3 is TGTGCCAGCAGCGCCTCGACACTCCTGCTCACTGAAGCTTTCTTT. Its translation: CASSASTLLLTEAFF.

The sample holds a few counts of this clone. The gene calls are TRBV5-1 and TRBJ1-2; D is ambiguous. CDR1 and CDR2 (germline): SGHRS, YFSETQ. This CDR3 region has 13 residues. V shed 3 bases and J shed 1 base, with 7 bases lying between them. This chain's CDR3 is CASSSRDNYGYTF. As DNA, the CDR3 is TGCGCCAGCAGCTCCAGAGATAACTATGGCTACACCTTC.

The rearrangement joins TRBV9 to TRBJ1-4, with TRBD1 matching over 10 bases. The CDR3 is 17 residues long. V dropped 0 bases and J dropped 5; count of bases not matched to a gene: 7. The germline V gene encodes CDR1 SGDLS and CDR2 YYNGEE. CDR3 loop: CASSVAGQGRGNEKLFF. Here the CDR3 DNA reads TGTGCCAGCAGCGTAGCGGGACAGGGGAGGGGGAATGAAAAACTGTTTTTT.

This chain connects TRBV7-9 to TRBJ2-1, with D uncertain. Per the germline V gene, CDR1 is SEHNR and CDR2 is FQNEAQ (reference sequence). V lost 5 bases, J lost 0 bases, and 11 bases lay in between. CDR3 length: 15 residues. CDR3: CASSPDLSSYNEQFF. CDR3 nucleotides: TGTGCCAGCAGCCCGGACCTCAGCTCCTACAATGAGCAGTTCTTC.

V usage is TRBV6-6 and J usage is TRBJ2-1; weak D call: TRBD1 (7 bases). The CDR3 covers 12 residues. Trimming stripped 6 bases from V and 13 bases from J, with 16 bases between. Germline assignment: CDR1 MNHNY and CDR2 SVGAGI (reference sequence). The CDR3 DNA is TGTGCCAGCAGAGCCCCCAGGGGGGCTCAGTTCTTC. Protein: CASRAPRGAQFF.

CDR3: CASSQGNPGKETQYF. CDR3 in DNA: TGCGCCAGCAGCCAAGGGAATCCAGGGAAAGAGACCCAGTACTTC. The rearrangement uses TRBV4-3 and TRBJ2-5; tentatively, D is TRBD1 (5 bases). Trimming took 1 base from V and 3 from J, leaving 12 bases between them. Germline V gene data show CDR1 as LGHNA and CDR2 as YSLEER. The CDR3 contains 15 residues.

The DNA of the CDR3 is TGTGCCAGCAGCGTCACGAGGAACACTGAAGCTTTCTTT. Its protein product is CASSVTRNTEAFF. The rearrangement uses TRBV9 and TRBJ1-1; D not resolved. Germline CDR1 and CDR2: SGDLS and YYNGEE. This CDR3 has 13 residues. V was cut by 2 bases and J by 1 base, with 6 bases left in between.

This clone was counted a single time. V usage is TRBV12-5 and J usage is TRBJ2-7; D remains unclear. The CDR3 contains 16 residues. CDR1 is LGHNT, CDR2 FRNRAP, per germline. Trimming shortened V by 0 bases and J by 2 bases, and 14 bases separated the two germline ends. The CDR3 reads CASGLVLRGGPYEQYF. In DNA, the CDR3 is TGTGCTAGTGGTTTGGTACTACGTGGCGGCCCCTACGAGCAGTACTTC. Full variable domain (rest looked up from reference TRBV12-5 and TRBJ2-7): DARVTQTPRHKVTEMGQEVTMRCQPILGHNTVFWYRQTMMQGLELLAYFRNRAPLDDSGMPKDRFSAEMPDATLATLKIQPSEPRDSAVYFCASGLVLRGGPYEQYFGPGTRLTVT.

The chain uses TRBV5-1 and TRBJ2-5, with D tentatively TRBD1 (6 bases). CDR3 length: 15 residues. The germline gives CDR1 SGHRS, CDR2 YFSETQ. The ends were cut back, 2 bases at V and 1 base at J, with 12 bases in the middle. CDR3 sequence reads: CASSFRDTLQETQYF. The DNA for the CDR3 is TGCGCCAGCAGCTTCAGGGACACCCTCCAAGAGACCCAGTACTTC.

V and J are TRBV30 and TRBJ2-5; TRBD2 might be the D (5 bases). Germline V CDR1 and CDR2: GTSNPN, SVGIG (reference sequence). The CDR3 has 13 residues. V lost 0 bases and J lost 1, with 6 bases in between. CDR3 DNA: TGTGCCTGGAGTGTAGGACTCCAAGAGACCCAGTACTTC. Amino acid sequence: CAWSVGLQETQYF.